These T cell receptor beta chains were read from a single sample in a study of shared clonotypes between healthy human individuals. Sequencing was performed with immunoSEQ multiplex PCR; in TCRdb, only in-frame clones are kept and a portion is missing. The sample has hundreds of thousands of clones, around 75% seen once; the top ten hold 13%. Source material: PBMCs. These receptors originate from a woman aged 40 to 55 in good health. Some clones in this sample may be carry-over from other donors' samples. CDR3s include the opening cysteine and the closing phenylalanine or tryptophan. A D gene is named only where the DNA matches it firmly. For some rows the clone size is stated as once, few or many, or as a class when expanded; others skip it.

TRBD2	few	TRBJ2-5	TRBV11-2	CASSPRLAGGQETQYF	TGTGCCAGCAGCCCGCGACTAGCGGGAGGGCAAGAGACCCAGTACTTC
.	.	TRBJ2-1	TRBV7-2	CASSLLGGAINEQFF	TGTGCCAGCAGCTTACTGGGGGGCGCCATAAATGAGCAGTTCTTC
TRBD2	.	TRBJ2-1	TRBV19	CASKAQLGGGGYNEQFF	TGTGCCAGTAAGGCCCAACTAGGCGGCGGGGGATACAATGAGCAGTTCTTC
TRBD2	.	TRBJ2-1	TRBV19	CASRPKMFWSSGVRGSSYNEQFF	TGTGCCAGTAGACCCAAAATGTTTTGGTCTAGCGGGGTAAGGGGGAGCTCCTACAATGAGCAGTTCTTC
.	.	TRBJ1-2	TRBV28	CASSLPGANYGYTF	TGTGCCAGCAGTTTACCCGGGGCTAACTATGGCTACACCTTC
.	.	TRBJ2-7	TRBV7-9	CASVTPRGGVSYEQYF	TGTGCCAGCGTCACCCCCAGGGGGGGTGTTTCCTACGAGCAGTACTTC
.	few	TRBJ2-7	TRBV5-1	CASSLEPPDRPPIKQYF	TGCGCCAGCAGCTTGGAGCCTCCAGACAGGCCCCCTATCAAGCAGTACTTC
.	.	TRBJ2-5	TRBV9	CASSVGGETQYF	TGTGCCAGCAGCGTCGGGGGAGAGACCCAGTACTTC
TRBD2	.	TRBJ2-3	TRBV15	CATSRGLAGVADTQYF	TGTGCCACCAGCAGAGGGCTAGCGGGAGTGGCAGATACGCAGTATTTT
TRBD2	.	TRBJ2-3	TRBV5-1	CASSFGGRLTDTQYF	TGCGCCAGCAGCTTCGGCGGGAGGTTAACAGATACGCAGTATTTT
.	.	TRBJ2-1	TRBV7-6	CASSPQGSYNEQFF	TGTGCCAGCAGCCCACAAGGGAGCTACAATGAGCAGTTCTTC
TRBD1	.	TRBJ1-6	TRBV30	CACGDRGSRSPLHF	TGTGCCTGCGGGGACAGGGGGTCGCGCTCACCCCTCCACTTT
.	.	TRBJ1-5	TRBV7-2	CASSLEDAYSNQPQHF	TGTGCCAGCAGCTTAGAGGATGCGTATAGCAATCAGCCCCAGCATTTT
TRBD2	.	TRBJ2-1	TRBV15	CATSRDRASGRGEQFF	TGTGCCACCAGCAGAGATCGGGCTAGCGGGAGGGGTGAGCAGTTCTTC
.	.	TRBJ1-1	TRBV19	CATQTQSTEAFF	TGTGCCACCCAAACCCAGTCCACTGAAGCTTTCTTT
TRBD1	.	TRBJ1-1	TRBV30	CAWKKGAMNTEAFF	TGTGCCTGGAAAAAGGGGGCGATGAACACTGAAGCTTTCTTT
TRBD2	few	TRBJ2-7	TRBV27	CASSGTGTSGFEQYF	TGTGCCAGCAGTGGAACCGGGACTAGCGGATTTGAGCAGTACTTC